The subject of this entry is one T cell receptor (beta chain). The sample originates from a study of shared clonotypes between healthy human individuals. Naive-designated CD8 cells lacked CD45RO, were positively enriched for CCR7, and omitted terminally differentiated effector memory CD45RA+ cells. Trimming pared 5 bases from V and 2 bases from J, leaving 8 bases between. The CDR3 contains 13 residues. The V gene's germline CDR1 is SGHVS and CDR2 FQNEAQ. Some clones are missing from TCRdb's copy, which holds only in-frame ones; the method was immunoSEQ multiplex PCR. The sample shows about 2.1 million clones, under 95% of them seen only once.

Sequenced sample: naive CD8+ T cells from PBMCs. The J gene is TRBJ2-3, the V gene TRBV7-8; D possibly uses TRBD1 or TRBD2 (5 bases each). The clonotype was recovered from a man younger than 30 in good health. Some clones in this sample may be carry-over from other donors' samples. CDR3 nucleotide sequence: TGTGCCAGCAGCCGGGACCTCACAGATACGCAGTATTTT. Amino acids: CASSRDLTDTQYF.